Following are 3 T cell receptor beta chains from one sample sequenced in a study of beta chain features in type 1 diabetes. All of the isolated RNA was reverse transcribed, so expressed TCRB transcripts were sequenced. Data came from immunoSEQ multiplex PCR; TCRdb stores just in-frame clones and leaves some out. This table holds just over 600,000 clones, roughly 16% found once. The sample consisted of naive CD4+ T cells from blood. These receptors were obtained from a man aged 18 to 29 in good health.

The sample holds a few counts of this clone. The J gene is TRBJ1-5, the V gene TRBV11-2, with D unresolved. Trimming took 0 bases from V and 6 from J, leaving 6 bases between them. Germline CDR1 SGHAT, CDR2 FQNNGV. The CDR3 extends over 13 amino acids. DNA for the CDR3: TGTGCCAGCAGCTTAGATTCGACTCAGCCCCAGCATTTT. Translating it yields CASSLDSTQPQHF.

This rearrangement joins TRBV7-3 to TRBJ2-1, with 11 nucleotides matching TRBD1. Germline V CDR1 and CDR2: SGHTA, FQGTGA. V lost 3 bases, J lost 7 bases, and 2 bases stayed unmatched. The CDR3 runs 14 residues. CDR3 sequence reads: CASSFGTGGNEQFF. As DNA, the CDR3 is TGTGCCAGCAGCTTCGGGACAGGGGGAAATGAGCAGTTCTTC.

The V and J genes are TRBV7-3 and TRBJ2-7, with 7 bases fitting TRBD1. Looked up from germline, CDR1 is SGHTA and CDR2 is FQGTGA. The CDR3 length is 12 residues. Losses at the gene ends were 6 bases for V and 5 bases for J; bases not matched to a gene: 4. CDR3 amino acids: CASSSTGDEQYF. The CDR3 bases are TGTGCCAGCAGTTCCACAGGGGACGAGCAGTACTTC.